These 10 T cell receptor beta chains came from one sample sequenced in a study of cytomegalovirus exposure and HLA in healthy donors. The PCR employed 60 Vbeta primers together with 13 Jbeta primers. Only in-frame clones appear in the TCRdb table, and some are missing; sequencing was by immunoSEQ multiplex PCR. The table includes about 210,000 clones, roughly 87% detected once. Specimen: PBMCs. Every receptor here comes from a boy aged 2 to 10 in good health and CMV-seronegative.

This chain connects TRBV6-5 to TRBJ2-5; no firm D call. The end of the DNA aligns better with TRBJ2-7, so the J call may be wrong. The CDR3 has 15 residues. From germline, CDR1 is MNHEY and CDR2 SVGAGI. Written as DNA, the CDR3 is TGTGCCAGCAGTTACTCTTTCAGGAATCCCTACGAGCAGTACTTC. It is translated as CASSYSFRNPYEQYF.

The J gene is TRBJ2-7, the V gene TRBV27; the D gene is possibly TRBD2 (5 bases). The CDR3 loop spans 14 amino acids. Germline V gene sequence: CDR1 MNHEY, CDR2 SMNVEV (reference sequence). Trimming stripped 5 bases from V and 1 base from J, with 12 bases between. In DNA, the CDR3 is TGTGCCAGCAGTAGAGACGGGATATCCTACGAGCAGTACTTC. Translated: CASSRDGISYEQYF.

This chain joins TRBV4-2 and TRBJ2-3, with D perhaps matching TRBD1 (6 bases). V was pared by 0 bases and J by 0 bases, with 22 bases between. The CDR3 runs to 20 residues. From germline, CDR1 is LGHNA and CDR2 YNFKEQ. The CDR3 sequence: CASSQEGRGGPTTSTDTQYF. The CDR3 nucleotides are TGTGCCAGCAGCCAAGAAGGGCGTGGGGGCCCTACCACTAGCACAGATACGCAGTATTTT.

The V and J genes are TRBV7-2 and TRBJ1-2; the D gene is possibly TRBD1 (5 bases). Trimming took 8 bases from V and 8 from J, leaving 21 bases between them. The length of the CDR3 is 14 residues. Per germline, CDR1 SGHTA and CDR2 FQGNSA. As DNA, the CDR3 is TGTGCCAGCGGCAACGGCCCCGTTAGGGGAGGCTACACCTTC. It is translated as CASGNGPVRGGYTF.

The chain carries TRBV25-1 and TRBJ2-3; possible D gene TRBD1, 6 bases. Germline V gene lookup returns CDR1 MGHDK and CDR2 SYGVNS. The ends were cut back, 7 bases at V and 0 bases at J, with 14 bases in the middle. This CDR3 is 15 amino acids long. The CDR3 bases are TGTGCCAGCACCTCGGACAGTCAAAGCACAGATACGCAGTATTTT. It translates to CASTSDSQSTDTQYF.

The V gene is TRBV7-9, the J gene TRBJ2-6, with TRBD1 matching 7 bases. This CDR3 is 16 amino acids long. The trim removed 1 base at V and 0 bases at J, leaving 0 bases unmatched. Germline CDR1 SEHNR, CDR2 FQNEAQ (reference sequence). The CDR3 nucleotides read TGTGCCAGCAGCTTAGGGGACAGCTCTGGGGCCAACGTCCTGACTTTC. Encoded protein: CASSLGDSSGANVLTF.

This clone has a handful of counts. The genes are TRBV4-1 and TRBJ1-5; D perhaps matches TRBD1 (6 bases). The ends were cut back, 3 bases at V and 2 bases at J, with 17 bases in the middle. Germline V CDR1 and CDR2: MGHRA, YSYEKL. This CDR3 has 17 amino acids. DNA of the CDR3: TGCGCCAGCAGCCAGACTCAGGGGACACGGGGCAATCAGCCCCAGCATTTT. This gives the protein CASSQTQGTRGNQPQHF.

This chain uses TRBV6-1 with TRBJ1-3; TRBD1 aligns across 9 bases. With V trimmed by 6 bases and J by 3 bases, 3 bases remained unmatched. The CDR3 extends over 14 amino acids. Germline loops: CDR1 MNHNS, CDR2 SASEGT. In DNA form, the CDR3 reads TGTGCCAGCAGGTGGGGACAGGGTGGAAACACCATATATTTT. It yields the protein CASRWGQGGNTIYF.

This clone was seen more than once but under ten times. The genes are TRBV6-7 and TRBJ1-5; the D gene is possibly TRBD1 (5 bases). TRBV6-7 is marked as an open reading frame, function uncertain. The CDR3 extends over 12 amino acids. V was clipped by 5 bases and J by 5 bases, with 7 bases between them. The CDR3 bases are TGTGCCAGCAGTCTCAGGGATCAGCCCCAGCATTTT. Translation: CASSLRDQPQHF.

For the CDR3, the DNA is TGCGCCAGCAGTGACACTGGAAACACCATATATTTT. Translating gives CASSDTGNTIYF. The chain carries TRBV10-1 and TRBJ1-3, with D unclear. Trimming cost V 3 bases and J 2 bases, with 2 bases left between them. This CDR3 is built from 12 residues. Germline V CDR1 and CDR2: WNHNN, SYGVQD (reference sequence).